A single sample is the source of the 30 T cell receptor beta chains below, sequenced in a study of blood T cell repertoires in COVID-19. Profiling relied on immunoSEQ multiplex PCR, and the TCRdb table lists in-frame clones only, not all of them. The sample yields roughly 91,000 clones, around 83% seen once. Sequenced material: peripheral blood. Source of these receptors: a man in his 70s with active or convalescent COVID-19.

The gene calls are TRBV30 and TRBJ1-2, with TRBD1 matching over 7 bases. The CDR3 has 13 amino acids. V lost 0 bases, J lost 8 bases, and 6 bases stayed unmatched. CDR1 and CDR2 (germline): GTSNPN, SVGIG (reference sequence). The CDR3 reads CAWSVQGPDGYTF. The CDR3 nucleotides are TGTGCCTGGAGTGTACAGGGGCCGGACGGCTACACCTTC.

This clone was recorded once. This chain joins TRBV13 and TRBJ2-7; D gene unclear. This CDR3 spans 14 amino acids. V was pared by 4 bases and J by 4 bases, with 14 bases between. The V gene's germline CDR1 is PRHDT and CDR2 FYEKMQ (reference sequence). The DNA for the CDR3 is TGTGCCAGCAGCTCACCAGGTCTCGTGTACGAGCAGTACTTC. Its protein product is CASSSPGLVYEQYF. The variable domain in full, completed from reference TRBV13 and TRBJ2-7, reads AAGVIQSPRHLIKEKRETATLKCYPIPRHDTVYWYQQGPGQDPQFLISFYEKMQSDKGSIPDRFSAQQFSDYHSELNMSSLELGDSALYFCASSSPGLVYEQYFGPGTRLTVT.

The sample holds a few counts of this clone. The DNA of the CDR3 is TGCAGTGCTAGTGACCCTACCGGGACAAACACTGAAGCTTTCTTT. It translates to CSASDPTGTNTEAFF. The genes are TRBV20-1 and TRBJ1-1; the D gene is possibly TRBD1 (6 bases). V lost 3 bases and J 2 bases, leaving 16 bases between the germline ends. The CDR3 spans 15 residues. From germline, CDR1 is DFQATT and CDR2 SNEGSKA (reference sequence).

The chain couples TRBV19 to TRBJ1-1, with TRBD1 identical over 8 bases. V shed 5 bases, J shed 0 bases, and the junction held 8 bases outside the gene matches. The CDR3 spans 16 residues. Germline assignment: CDR1 LNHDA and CDR2 SQIVND (reference sequence). In nucleotides, the CDR3 is TGTGCCAGTAGTCCACACTCCAGGGGGCTGAACACTGAAGCTTTCTTT. As protein: CASSPHSRGLNTEAFF.

The chain combines TRBV7-9 with TRBJ1-2; D uncertain. CDR3 size: 14 residues. The germline V gene encodes CDR1 SEHNR and CDR2 FQNEAQ (reference sequence). V lost 1 base to trimming and J lost 0 bases, with 6 bases between them. CDR3 nucleotide sequence: TGTGCCAGCAGCTTAGTGTTAGCTAACTATGGCTACACCTTC. Translating gives CASSLVLANYGYTF.

This clone was detected only once. The CDR3 DNA reads as TGTGCCAGCTCTCGAGGAAGCACAGATACGCAGTATTTT. Translation gives CASSRGSTDTQYF. The V gene is TRBV9, the J gene TRBJ2-3; no clear D gene. Trimming stripped 7 bases from V and 0 bases from J, with 9 bases between. The CDR3 is made up of 13 amino acids. Per germline, CDR1 SGDLS and CDR2 YYNGEE.

V and J are TRBV15 and TRBJ1-6, with 9 bases fitting TRBD1. After removal of 0 bases from V and 7 bases from J, the junction contained 4 bases not matched to a gene. Germline V gene sequence: CDR1 LNHNV, CDR2 YYDKDF (reference sequence). CDR3 length equals 16 residues. The CDR3 bases are TGTGCCACCAGCAGAGATCCCGGGACAGGGAATTCACCCCTCCACTTT. It translates to CATSRDPGTGNSPLHF.

This clone was observed a few times. The V gene is TRBV7-9, the J gene TRBJ2-1, with D possibly matching TRBD2 (6 bases). Per germline, CDR1 SEHNR and CDR2 FQNEAQ (reference sequence). The CDR3 runs to 13 residues. V lost 0 bases and J lost 7, with 7 bases in between. The chain's CDR3 is CASSLAGGNEQFF. The CDR3 DNA reads TGTGCCAGCAGCTTAGCGGGGGGTAATGAGCAGTTCTTC. The full variable domain, with the rest looked up from reference TRBV7-9 and TRBJ2-1, is DTGVSQNPRHKITKRGQNVTFRCDPISEHNRLYWYRQTLGQGPEFLTYFQNEAQLEKSRLLSDRFSAERPKGSFSTLEIQRTEQGDSAMYLCASSLAGGNEQFFGPGTRLTVL.

The V call is TRBV28, the J call TRBJ2-1, with D perhaps matching TRBD2 (7 bases). CDR1 is MDHEN and CDR2 is SYDVKM in the germline V gene. V lost 8 bases and J lost 8, with 19 bases in between. This CDR3 has 14 residues. The CDR3 DNA reads as TGTGCCAGCGGGGAAGGGGGGGCAGTCCATGAGCAGTTCTTC. Amino acids: CASGEGGAVHEQFF.

The chain uses TRBV2 and TRBJ2-7; TRBD2 aligns across 12 bases. The V gene end was trimmed by 6 bases and the J gene end by 2 bases; junction bases not matched to a gene: 5. The germline V gene has CDR1 SNHLY and CDR2 FYNNEI. The length of the CDR3 is 15 residues. This chain's CDR3 is CASSIGLAGTYEQYF. The CDR3 DNA reads TGTGCCAGCAGCATAGGACTAGCGGGGACCTACGAGCAGTACTTC.

CDR3 DNA sequence: TGTGCCAGTAGTATCGGGACAGAAAATAATTCACCCCTCCACTTT. Amino acid sequence: CASSIGTENNSPLHF. The chain is built from TRBV19 and TRBJ1-6; TRBD1 aligns across 7 bases. The V and J ends lost 3 bases and 5 bases, in that order; junction bases with no gene match: 4. Germline V lookup: CDR1 LNHDA, CDR2 SQIVND (reference sequence). The length of the CDR3 is 15 residues.

The chain couples TRBV7-2 to TRBJ1-2, with D maybe TRBD1 (5 bases). Trimming cost V 0 bases and J 8 bases, with 13 bases left between them. The CDR3 has 14 residues. CDR1 SGHTA and CDR2 FQGNSA come from the germline V gene. Here the CDR3 DNA reads TGTGCCAGCAGCTTAGCGCGCCAGGGCAGGGGCTACACCTTC. Translation gives CASSLARQGRGYTF.

CDR3 protein: CASNHRERAGELFF. CDR3 in DNA: TGTGCCAGCAATCACAGGGAGAGGGCCGGGGAGCTGTTTTTT. V is TRBV6-5 and J is TRBJ2-2; D is possibly TRBD1 (6 bases). The CDR3 covers 14 residues. V was clipped by 7 bases and J by 6 bases, with 15 bases between them. Germline values: CDR1 MNHEY, CDR2 SVGAGI.

This clone was picked up one time. The rearrangement uses TRBV9 and TRBJ1-2; D might be TRBD1 (6 bases). V was clipped by 0 bases and J by 4 bases, with 13 bases between them. This CDR3 comprises 15 residues. CDR1 and CDR2 (germline): SGDLS, YYNGEE. The CDR3 coding sequence is TGTGCCAGCAGCGTAGTCGGCAGGGGTACCTATGGCTACACCTTC. Translation gives CASSVVGRGTYGYTF.

This clone was observed a handful of times. The chain recombines TRBV2 with TRBJ1-2, with D unclear. This CDR3 is 14 amino acids long. V shed 2 bases and J shed 2 bases, with 9 bases lying between them. Germline CDR1 SNHLY, CDR2 FYNNEI. The CDR3 loop reads CASSESTGNYGYTF. CDR3 bases: TGTGCCAGCAGTGAATCGACGGGGAACTATGGCTACACCTTC.

This clone occurred a few times. J is TRBJ1-2 and V is TRBV2, with a possible D match to TRBD1 (6 bases). The CDR3 sequence is 13 residues long. In germline, CDR1 is SNHLY, CDR2 FYNNEI. V lost 6 bases to trimming and J lost 1 base, with 9 bases between them. The CDR3 DNA follows: TGTGCCAGCAGCCCACAGGGTAACTATGGCTACACCTTC. It translates to CASSPQGNYGYTF.

J is TRBJ1-1 and V is TRBV28, with a tentative D call TRBD1 (6 bases). Trimming left V 6 bases short and J 7 bases short, with 18 bases between. Germline CDR1 is MDHEN and CDR2 is SYDVKM. The length of the CDR3 is 14 residues. The CDR3 here is CASRPPRGAREAFF. DNA for the CDR3: TGTGCCAGCAGACCACCCCGGGGGGCGCGTGAAGCTTTCTTT.

The CDR3 bases are TGTGCCAGCAGCTCCCCACTTGTACCGAACACCGGGGAGCTGTTTTTT. This sequence encodes CASSSPLVPNTGELFF. This chain links TRBV11-2 with TRBJ2-2; D gene uncertain. CDR1 SGHAT and CDR2 FQNNGV come from the germline V gene. The CDR3 loop spans 16 amino acids. Trimming stripped 4 bases from V and 0 bases from J, with 12 bases between.

This clone was seen a handful of times. The CDR3 region is CASRVRDSSDTEAFF. The CDR3 nucleotides are TGTGCCAGCAGAGTCCGGGACTCCTCGGACACTGAAGCTTTCTTT. V and J are TRBV2 and TRBJ1-1; possible D gene TRBD1, 5 bases. This CDR3 spans 15 amino acids. CDR1 and CDR2 from the germline V gene are SNHLY and FYNNEI. Trimming took 6 bases from V and 3 from J, leaving 17 bases between them.

This clone has more than one count but fewer than ten. The chain has TRBV19 and TRBJ2-3; 9 bases fit TRBD2. The ends lost 1 base at V and 1 base at J; junction bases unmatched: 9. The CDR3 is 18 residues long. In germline, CDR1 is LNHDA, CDR2 SQIVND (reference sequence). The DNA of the CDR3 is TGTGCCAGTAGTATAGGCTTCGGGGCGGGGGGGCGCACAGATACGCAGTATTTT. Translation: CASSIGFGAGGRTDTQYF.

This clone has a single count. The chain is built from TRBV12-3 or TRBV12-4 and TRBJ1-2; 9 bases line up with TRBD1. This CDR3 has 12 residues. V trimming: 5 bases; J trimming: 7 bases; junction bases outside the gene matches: 2. In nucleotides, the CDR3 is TGTGCCAGCAGTGGGGACAGGGTTGGCTACACCTTC. Residues: CASSGDRVGYTF.

The chain is built from TRBV7-2 and TRBJ1-2, with 7 bases fitting TRBD1. Germline CDR1 SGHTA, CDR2 FQGNSA. The CDR3 is made up of 19 amino acids. Trimming took 1 base from V and 0 from J; bases not matched to a gene: 14. The CDR3 nucleotides are TGTGCCAGCAGCTTAGTAGGGTGGGACAGCCCAGGGGCTAACTATGGCTACACCTTC. Its translation is CASSLVGWDSPGANYGYTF.

The chain is built from TRBV6-2 or TRBV6-3 and TRBJ2-7; D possibly corresponds to TRBD2 (6 bases). The germline V gene encodes CDR1 MNHEY and CDR2 SVGEGT. The V end lost 0 bases, the J end lost 0 bases, and 12 bases lay between the germline ends. CDR3 length: 16 residues. The CDR3 spells CASSYSRGEASYEQYF. As DNA, the CDR3 is TGTGCCAGCAGTTACTCGCGCGGGGAAGCCTCCTACGAGCAGTACTTC.

This sequence joins TRBV24-1 and TRBJ2-7; perhaps TRBD1 as D (6 bases). The CDR3 runs 15 residues. CDR1 and CDR2 from the germline V gene are KGHDR and SFDVKD. Trimming left V 4 bases short and J 4 bases short, with 16 bases between. CDR3 residues: CATSDPTGSGYEQYF. The CDR3 nucleotides read TGTGCCACCAGTGACCCGACAGGAAGTGGGTACGAGCAGTACTTC.

V usage is TRBV5-1 and J usage is TRBJ2-1, with 7 bases fitting TRBD2. With 4 bases clipped from V and 3 bases from J, the junction kept 4 bases outside the gene matches. This CDR3 contains 14 residues. The germline V gene encodes CDR1 SGHRS and CDR2 YFSETQ. CDR3 protein: CASSASGGYNEQFF. CDR3 nucleotides: TGCGCCAGCAGCGCATCGGGGGGCTACAATGAGCAGTTCTTC.

The chain couples TRBV5-1 to TRBJ1-4; 9 bases fit TRBD1. Germline CDR1 and CDR2: SGHRS and YFSETQ. The V segment lost 7 bases and the J segment 3 bases; nucleotides outside the gene matches: 19. There are 19 residues in the CDR3. Here the CDR3 reads CASQSVPGQGLAANEKLFF. The CDR3 DNA follows: TGCGCCAGCCAATCAGTCCCGGGACAGGGTTTGGCGGCTAATGAAAAACTGTTTTTT.

The V gene is TRBV7-2, the J gene TRBJ2-3; D not certain. In germline, CDR1 is SGHTA, CDR2 FQGNSA. The length of the CDR3 is 14 residues. With 2 bases removed from V and 2 bases from J, the gap between germline ends came to 8 bases. The CDR3 is CASSLLDFTDTQYF. The CDR3 nucleotides are TGTGCCAGCAGCTTACTAGACTTCACAGATACGCAGTATTTT.

This chain links TRBV28 with TRBJ2-5, with D possibly being TRBD1 (6 bases). The CDR3 runs to 13 residues. Germline V gene data show CDR1 as MDHEN and CDR2 as SYDVKM. V lost 6 bases and J 7 bases, leaving 15 bases between the germline ends. DNA for the CDR3: TGTGCCAGCAGGCGGCAGGGGCCCACGACCCAGTACTTC. This encodes CASRRQGPTTQYF. Complete variable domain (other parts from reference TRBV28 and TRBJ2-5): DVKVTQSSRYLVKRTGEKVFLECVQDMDHENMFWYRQDPGLGLRLIYFSYDVKMKEKGDIPEGYSVSREKKERFSLILESASTNQTSMYLCASRRQGPTTQYFGPGTRLLVL.

This clone was picked up a small number of times. The chain joins TRBV6-1 to TRBJ2-7; D possibly corresponds to TRBD1 (7 bases). The CDR3 spans 15 residues. Per the germline V gene, CDR1 is MNHNS and CDR2 is SASEGT. V was trimmed by 1 base and J by 2 bases, leaving 12 bases between them. The CDR3: CASSEGGDSTYEQYF. The CDR3 coding sequence is TGTGCCAGCAGTGAAGGGGGGGACAGTACCTACGAGCAGTACTTC.

The chain combines TRBV7-9 with TRBJ2-3, with 7 bases aligning to TRBD1. The CDR3 consists of 15 residues. Trimming cost V 1 base and J 6 bases; bases outside gene matches: 7. Germline values: CDR1 SEHNR, CDR2 FQNEAQ (reference sequence). Here the CDR3 reads CASSLGQGPADTQYF. In nucleotides, the CDR3 is TGTGCCAGCAGCTTAGGACAGGGTCCGGCGGATACGCAGTATTTT.